Listed below are T cell receptor beta chains from one sample, sequenced in a study of T cells in Graves' hyperthyroidism and ophthalmopathy. One entry per CDR3 protein, called by TCRdb with MiXCR from the multiplex PCR reads. The sample holds 500,000 to 800,000 distinct CDR3 sequences; just under 45% are singletons and the top ten take more than 7%. Input material: peripheral blood or thyroid tissue (not recorded which). These receptors all stem from an adult man with Graves' disease, either hyperthyroidism or ophthalmopathy (not recorded which). Each CDR3 is given without its conserved first and last residue. A D gene is named only where the DNA matches it firmly. For some rows the clone size is stated as once, few or many, or as a class when expanded; others skip it.

.	TRBV7-9	.	TRBJ2-7	ASSFGQYEQY
many	TRBV7-8	.	TRBJ2-5	ASSLITAETQY
few	TRBV6-5	.	TRBJ1-4	ASSEDWSGFGEKLF
few	TRBV7-8	.	TRBJ1-5	ASSPSGGVQPQH
.	TRBV5-1	.	TRBJ2-5	ASSLGKAETQY
few	TRBV7-9	TRBD2	TRBJ2-7	ASREGLAGSYEQY
many	TRBV29-1	.	TRBJ1-5	SVLGAGVGNQPQH
.	TRBV7-2	.	TRBJ2-6	ASSAWDSGANVLT
few	TRBV19	.	TRBJ1-2	ASRIDRTANYGYT
.	TRBV7-8	TRBD1	TRBJ2-7	ASSGGTGGIYEQY
.	TRBV2	TRBD2	TRBJ2-7	ASSSRAARLAGTYEQY
.	TRBV9	TRBD1	TRBJ1-1	ASSVQQGKVDTEAF
once	TRBV2	TRBD1	TRBJ1-2	ASSPRGQVFGYT
.	TRBV7-2	TRBD1	TRBJ1-5	ASSAAQGGRPQH
.	TRBV10-3	TRBD1	TRBJ2-7	AISQRADRYEQY
.	TRBV20-1	TRBD1	TRBJ1-6	SASGGQGGVSGNSPLH
.	TRBV6-1	TRBD1	TRBJ2-5	ASRGQVGQETQY
.	TRBV6-6	TRBD1	TRBJ2-7	ASSYEGRGPYEQY
.	TRBV10-2	TRBD1	TRBJ1-1	ASSHWGQPNTEAF
.	TRBV2	TRBD2	TRBJ2-2	ASSEGGTRDTGELF
.	TRBV20-1	TRBD1	TRBJ1-1	SARDRGNREAF
.	TRBV20-1	.	TRBJ1-2	SARDAQEYGYT
.	TRBV6-5	TRBD1	TRBJ1-6	ASTLGQGDNSPLH
few	TRBV10-1	.	TRBJ1-1	ARDEAF
few	TRBV12-3/TRBV12-4	TRBD1	TRBJ1-1	ASSPYRGPLEAF
many	TRBV19	.	TRBJ1-6	ASSWAKPNSPLH
.	TRBV25-1	.	TRBJ1-2	ASSELGGPDGYT
.	TRBV2	.	TRBJ1-6	ASSLGLVGGGSPLH
few	TRBV20-1	TRBD1	TRBJ1-2	SGPQGLLYGYT
.	TRBV15	.	TRBJ1-3	ATSRIQVSGNTIY
many	TRBV6-1	.	TRBJ1-5	ASSLYRDNQPQH
few	TRBV4-3	TRBD1	TRBJ2-7	ASSQIGQGFHEQY
.	TRBV7-2	TRBD1	TRBJ1-1	ASSSVQGASTEAF
many	TRBV7-2	.	TRBJ1-2	ASSLVGVNYGYT
.	TRBV20-1	.	TRBJ1-5	SASAGAVSNQPQH
.	TRBV2	.	TRBJ2-7	ASSDGAGHSGSGYEQY
many	TRBV15	.	TRBJ2-7	ATSRGGTNYEQY
.	TRBV9	.	TRBJ1-6	ASWGSYNSPLH
many	TRBV2	.	TRBJ2-7	ASTRDGSYEQY
.	TRBV2	.	TRBJ1-1	ASSLFDLNTEAF
.	TRBV5-1	.	TRBJ2-5	ASRIQETQY
.	TRBV2	.	TRBJ1-2	ASTRRDGVYGYT
.	TRBV12-3/TRBV12-4	.	TRBJ2-7	ASSLGPKSYEQY
.	TRBV25-1	TRBD1	TRBJ1-6	ASSDPGQGETNSPLH
few	TRBV7-2	.	TRBJ1-4	ASSLEGGTNEKLF
many	TRBV7-7	TRBD1	TRBJ1-2	ASSVWDSKDGYT
.	TRBV12-3/TRBV12-4	.	TRBJ1-2	ASNQGWDYGYT
many	TRBV2	.	TRBJ1-6	ASTPGGNSPLH
.	TRBV5-1	TRBD2	TRBJ2-7	ASSPSAGGSYEQY
many	TRBV9	.	TRBJ1-3	ASSLSTGTGNTIY
.	TRBV7-3	TRBD1	TRBJ2-7	ASSPTLAAGQGYEQY
few	TRBV6-5	.	TRBJ2-7	ASSLNSGAEQY
many	TRBV9	TRBD2	TRBJ2-5	ASSLSGRDETQY
once	TRBV6-6	TRBD1	TRBJ1-1	ASSRTGTGGTEAF
.	TRBV20-1	TRBD2	TRBJ2-5	SARGLAGGQETQY
.	TRBV6-6	.	TRBJ1-2	ASRMVGPKNYYGYT
.	TRBV6-1	TRBD2	TRBJ2-7	ASSVAGEHYEQY
.	TRBV6-6	TRBD1	TRBJ1-5	ATRRGQGLNQPQH
.	TRBV5-1	.	TRBJ1-2	ASSLDEEGANYGYT
.	TRBV29-1	.	TRBJ1-2	SVEDEGQGYT